A single sample is the source of the 30 T cell receptor beta chains below, sequenced in a study of a mutant IDH1 vaccine in newly diagnosed glioma. Regarding time point: week 11, during vaccination. Vaccine doses each comprised 300 ug of mutant IDH1 20-mer peptide, with topical imiquimod. For these receptors, no antigen is known. Profiled with immunoSEQ multiplex PCR; TCRdb holds only in-frame clones, not every one. Of fewer than 30,000 clones in the sample, over 75% are singletons; the top ten hold 9% to 10%. Sequences were derived from PBMCs, sampled from a glioma patient whose treatment included an IDH1 peptide vaccine. The origin of the receptors is a young woman with glioma.

This chain uses TRBV6-5 with TRBJ1-2; TRBD1 might be the D (5 bases). V lost 6 bases, J lost 0 bases, and 11 bases lay in between. Germline assignment: CDR1 MNHEY and CDR2 SVGAGI. The CDR3 sequence is 14 residues long. The CDR3 protein is CASSPTVSNYGYTF. For the CDR3, the DNA is TGTGCCAGCAGCCCGACAGTCTCTAACTATGGCTACACCTTC.

The chain couples TRBV7-9 to TRBJ1-4; maybe TRBD1 (5 bases). Per germline, CDR1 SEHNR and CDR2 FQNEAQ (reference sequence). CDR3 length: 15 amino acids. V was pared by 5 bases and J by 6 bases, with 16 bases between. CDR3 coding DNA: TGTGCCAGCAGCCAGGGTGGGGGAGTATATGAAAAACTGTTTTTT. This translates into CASSQGGGVYEKLFF. Full variable domain (remainder filled in from reference TRBV7-9 and TRBJ1-4): DTGVSQNPRHKITKRGQNVTFRCDPISEHNRLYWYRQTLGQGPEFLTYFQNEAQLEKSRLLSDRFSAERPKGSFSTLEIQRTEQGDSAMYLCASSQGGGVYEKLFFGSGTQLSVL.

This chain uses TRBV6-5 with TRBJ2-5, with D unresolved. Trimming removed 9 bases at V and 5 bases at J, with 7 bases between. Per the germline V gene, CDR1 is MNHEY and CDR2 is SVGAGI. CDR3 length: 10 amino acids. The CDR3 bases are TGTGCCAGTACTGGGGAGACCCAGTACTTC. Its protein product is CASTGETQYF.

This sequence joins TRBV19 and TRBJ1-2; 8 bases agree with TRBD1. The junction had 11 bases not matched to a gene; V was cut back by 5 bases and J by 3 bases. The CDR3 is 16 amino acids. From germline, CDR1 is LNHDA and CDR2 SQIVND (reference sequence). The CDR3 region is CASSLAGGAAHYGYTF. The CDR3 nucleotides are TGTGCCAGTAGTTTGGCAGGGGGCGCGGCCCACTATGGCTACACCTTC. The full variable domain, in which reference TRBV19 and TRBJ1-2 provide the parts outside the CDR3, is DGGITQSPKYLFRKEGQNVTLSCEQNLNHDAMYWYRQDPGQGLRLIYYSQIVNDFQKGDIAEGYSVSREKKESFPLTVTSAQKNPTAFYLCASSLAGGAAHYGYTFGSGTRLTVV.

V usage is TRBV19 and J usage is TRBJ2-7, with a tentative D call TRBD1 (6 bases). Trimming left V 0 bases short and J 3 bases short, with 12 bases between. This CDR3 comprises 15 residues. The germline gives CDR1 LNHDA, CDR2 SQIVND (reference sequence). Here the CDR3 reads CASSIEVGQNYEQYF. CDR3 DNA: TGTGCCAGTAGTATAGAGGTGGGACAAAACTACGAGCAGTACTTC. The full variable domain, in which reference TRBV19 and TRBJ2-7 provide the parts outside the CDR3, is DGGITQSPKYLFRKEGQNVTLSCEQNLNHDAMYWYRQDPGQGLRLIYYSQIVNDFQKGDIAEGYSVSREKKESFPLTVTSAQKNPTAFYLCASSIEVGQNYEQYFGPGTRLTVT.

This clone was counted a single time. The gene calls are TRBV9 and TRBJ2-1; maybe TRBD1 (6 bases). Deletions cut 3 bases from V and 4 bases from J, with 14 bases between. Germline V CDR1 and CDR2: SGDLS, YYNGEE. This CDR3 has 15 residues. The CDR3 DNA sequence: TGTGCCAGCAGCGGACGGGACACAGTATACAATGAGCAGTTCTTC. Amino acid sequence: CASSGRDTVYNEQFF.

The chain carries TRBV2 and TRBJ1-4, with 9 bases fitting TRBD1. The CDR3 is 18 amino acids. Trimming at V came to 6 bases and at J to 10 bases, leaving 21 bases not matched to a gene. Germline V gene sequence: CDR1 SNHLY, CDR2 FYNNEI. CDR3 amino acids: CASSPALGTGTLLGKLFF. The DNA for the CDR3 is TGTGCCAGCAGCCCGGCGCTTGGGACAGGGACACTTTTAGGAAAACTGTTTTTT. The whole variable domain, remainder taken from reference TRBV2 and TRBJ1-4, is EPEVTQTPSHQVTQMGQEVILRCVPISNHLYFYWYRQILGQKVEFLVSFYNNEISEKSEIFDDQFSVERPDGSNFTLKIRSTKLEDSAMYFCASSPALGTGTLLGKLFFGSGTQLSVL.

The table lists this clone with a count of one. The chain has TRBV5-1 and TRBJ1-3; D is uncertain. Deletions cut 0 bases from V and 2 bases from J, with 12 bases between. The germline gives CDR1 SGHRS, CDR2 YFSETQ. CDR3 length: 16 residues. CDR3 nucleotides: TGCGCCAGCAGCTTGGGACGGGAAGTTACTGGAAACACCATATATTTT. Its translation is CASSLGREVTGNTIYF.

This clone was observed a few times. The chain uses TRBV9 and TRBJ2-7; D could derive from TRBD1 or TRBD2 (8 bases each). The CDR3 has 15 amino acids. V was clipped by 4 bases and J by 3 bases, with 17 bases between them. Germline V CDR1 and CDR2: SGDLS, YYNGEE. The CDR3 reads CASSPRGLAGYEQYF. CDR3 coding DNA: TGTGCCAGCAGCCCCAGGGGGCTAGCGGGCTACGAGCAGTACTTC.

The J gene is TRBJ1-5, the V gene TRBV19; 7 bases match TRBD1. The CDR3 is 13 amino acids. V lost 5 bases to trimming and J lost 5 bases; unmatched junction nucleotides: 3. Germline CDR1 reads LNHDA; CDR2 reads SQIVND (reference sequence). The CDR3 DNA reads as TGTGCCAGTAGTTATACAGGGGATCAGCCCCAGCATTTT. Translated, it gives CASSYTGDQPQHF.

V usage is TRBV19 and J usage is TRBJ1-1; D might be TRBD1 (5 bases). Trimming took 7 bases from V and 1 from J, leaving 10 bases between them. CDR1 and CDR2 (germline): LNHDA, SQIVND (reference sequence). CDR3 length equals 13 residues. CDR3 residues: CASTFGTNTEAFF. In nucleotides, the CDR3 is TGTGCCAGTACATTTGGGACGAACACTGAAGCTTTCTTT.

The V gene is TRBV30, the J gene TRBJ1-4; D is uncertain. The CDR3 is 18 amino acids. Germline values: CDR1 GTSNPN, CDR2 SVGIG (reference sequence). V was shortened by 0 bases and J by 0 bases, with 17 bases between the two germline ends. In nucleotides, the CDR3 is TGTGCCTGGAGTGTATTCGGAGGGTTCGGAGCAACTAATGAAAAACTGTTTTTT. As protein: CAWSVFGGFGATNEKLFF.

The chain links TRBV6-1 to TRBJ2-5; D remains ambiguous. Trimming took 2 bases from V and 0 from J, leaving 13 bases between them. Looked up from germline, CDR1 is MNHNS and CDR2 is SASEGT. The CDR3 runs to 16 residues. The CDR3 loop is CASSELGPMYQETQYF. The CDR3 DNA reads as TGTGCCAGCAGTGAACTCGGACCGATGTACCAAGAGACCCAGTACTTC.

V and J are TRBV7-9 and TRBJ1-2; maybe TRBD1 (5 bases). The germline V gene has CDR1 SEHNR and CDR2 FQNEAQ (reference sequence). V was cut by 4 bases and J by 8 bases, with 17 bases left in between. The CDR3 consists of 14 residues. CDR3 nucleotide sequence: TGTGCCAGCAGCTCGCATGGGGGGGGAGGCGGCTACACCTTC. It specifies CASSSHGGGGGYTF.

V gene TRBV5-1 combines with J gene TRBJ2-7, with TRBD1 matching 7 bases. In germline, CDR1 is SGHRS, CDR2 YFSETQ. CDR3 length equals 18 residues. The V segment lost 2 bases and the J segment 5 bases; nucleotides outside the gene matches: 19. The CDR3 nucleotides read TGCGCCAGCAGCTTCCACCCCGGGACAGCCCCCGGATGGGACGAGCAGTACTTC. Its translation is CASSFHPGTAPGWDEQYF.

This chain joins TRBV11-3 and TRBJ2-1; the D gene could be TRBD1 or TRBD2 (6 bases each). In germline, CDR1 is SGHNT, CDR2 YENEEA. With 3 bases removed from V and 6 bases from J, the gap between germline ends came to 12 bases. The CDR3 is 14 amino acids. DNA for the CDR3: TGTGCCAGCAGCTTTGGGGGGCTAATCAATGAGCAGTTCTTC. This sequence encodes CASSFGGLINEQFF.

This clone was observed a single time. The chain carries TRBV27 and TRBJ1-2; TRBD1 agrees at 7 bases. CDR1 and CDR2 (germline): MNHEY, SMNVEV (reference sequence). V dropped 3 bases and J dropped 6; count of bases not matched to a gene: 4. The CDR3 is 13 amino acids. Here the CDR3 DNA reads TGTGCCAGCAGTTTGGGTCAGGGGGATGGCTACACCTTC. It is translated as CASSLGQGDGYTF.

The chain employs TRBV19 and TRBJ1-1; tentatively, D is TRBD1 (5 bases). This CDR3 region has 11 residues. The germline CDR1 and CDR2 sequences are LNHDA and SQIVND (reference sequence). The V end lost 7 bases, the J end lost 4 bases, and 7 bases lay between the germline ends. The CDR3 spells CASNGGTEAFF. The CDR3 DNA sequence: TGTGCCAGTAACGGGGGCACTGAAGCTTTCTTT.

This clone was found a few times. The chain uses TRBV11-2 and TRBJ1-4, with D perhaps matching TRBD1 (6 bases). The V end was cut by 0 bases, the J end by 5 bases, with 10 bases between. This CDR3 is 15 amino acids long. Germline V gives CDR1 SGHAT, CDR2 FQNNGV. The CDR3 region is CASSLDKRGNEKLFF. CDR3 bases: TGTGCCAGCAGCTTAGATAAGAGGGGGAATGAAAAACTGTTTTTT.

The chain combines TRBV19 with TRBJ2-2, with TRBD1 matching over 9 bases. The germline V gene encodes CDR1 LNHDA and CDR2 SQIVND (reference sequence). The V gene end was trimmed by 1 base and the J gene end by 3 bases; junction bases not matched to a gene: 3. CDR3 size: 16 residues. The CDR3 reads CASSIARTGDTGELFF. The CDR3 DNA reads as TGTGCCAGTAGTATAGCGAGGACAGGGGACACCGGGGAGCTGTTTTTT.

The V call is TRBV25-1, the J call TRBJ1-1, with unresolved D. Germline V gene data show CDR1 as MGHDK and CDR2 as SYGVNS. V was trimmed by 6 bases and J by 2 bases, leaving 13 bases between them. CDR3 length equals 14 residues. CDR3 nucleotides: TGTGCCAGCAGCTCAAGTACACGAAACACTGAAGCTTTCTTT. It encodes CASSSSTRNTEAFF.

The genes are TRBV5-1 and TRBJ2-3, with D maybe TRBD2 (5 bases). The length of the CDR3 is 16 residues. From germline, CDR1 is SGHRS and CDR2 YFSETQ. Trimming left V 0 bases short and J 0 bases short, with 11 bases between. CDR3 region: CASSLVLAGSTDTQYF. The CDR3 DNA reads TGCGCCAGCAGCTTGGTGCTAGCTGGGAGCACAGATACGCAGTATTTT.

The chain couples TRBV10-3 to TRBJ1-3; D is perhaps TRBD1 (6 bases). V was shortened by 4 bases and J by 0 bases, with 16 bases between the two germline ends. There are 17 residues in the CDR3. Per germline, CDR1 ENHRY and CDR2 SYGVKD. CDR3 sequence (DNA): TGTGCCATCAGTGTTAGTAGGGGGTTAACCTCTGGAAACACCATATATTTT. It yields the protein CAISVSRGLTSGNTIYF.

This sequence joins TRBV4-1 and TRBJ2-7; D is perhaps TRBD2 (5 bases). The CDR3 has 16 amino acids. Deletions cut 0 bases from V and 3 bases from J, with 15 bases between. The germline CDR1 and CDR2 sequences are MGHRA and YSYEKL. CDR3 region: CASSQEGGGFYYEQYF. CDR3 DNA: TGCGCCAGCAGCCAAGAAGGAGGAGGATTTTACTACGAGCAGTACTTC.

The chain employs TRBV29-1 and TRBJ1-1, with D unclear. Germline assignment: CDR1 SQVTM and CDR2 ANQGSEA. Trimming removed 4 bases at V and 8 bases at J, with 11 bases between. This CDR3 contains 11 residues. The CDR3 spells CSVVDVWEAFF. Here the CDR3 DNA reads TGCAGCGTTGTTGACGTCTGGGAAGCTTTCTTT. The full variable domain, rest sourced from reference TRBV29-1 and TRBJ1-1, is SAVISQKPSRDICQRGTSLTIQCQVDSQVTMMFWYRQQPGQSLTLIATANQGSEATYESGFVIDKFPISRPNLTFSTLTVSNMSPEDSSIYLCSVVDVWEAFFGQGTRLTVV.

This clone was seen a handful of times. The chain carries TRBV29-1 and TRBJ1-1, with D possibly matching TRBD1 (5 bases). Trimming shortened V by 6 bases and J by 6 bases, and 17 bases separated the two germline ends. The CDR3 has 13 residues. The germline V gene has CDR1 SQVTM and CDR2 ANQGSEA. The CDR3 loop reads CSVVTGRLAEAFF. The CDR3 DNA reads TGCAGCGTCGTAACAGGAAGGCTTGCTGAAGCTTTCTTT. The complete variable domain, with remaining parts taken from reference TRBV29-1 and TRBJ1-1, reads SAVISQKPSRDICQRGTSLTIQCQVDSQVTMMFWYRQQPGQSLTLIATANQGSEATYESGFVIDKFPISRPNLTFSTLTVSNMSPEDSSIYLCSVVTGRLAEAFFGQGTRLTVV.

Comments on this clone: A junction end diverges from the germline sequence, so it may reflect a read error. This chain uses TRBV19 with TRBJ1-3; D possibly corresponds to TRBD1 (5 bases). Germline V gives CDR1 LNHDA, CDR2 SQIVND (reference sequence). There are 14 residues in the CDR3. CDR3 amino acids: CACSEGQAGNTIYF. DNA for the CDR3: TGTGCCTGTAGTGAGGGGCAGGCTGGAAACACCATATATTTT.

This clone was counted once. The genes are TRBV7-9 and TRBJ1-6; no firm D call. Germline CDR1 SEHNR, CDR2 FQNEAQ (reference sequence). CDR3 length: 15 residues. The V end was cut by 5 bases, the J end by 0 bases, with 8 bases between. The CDR3 coding sequence is TGTGCCAGCAGCGCCGGGCTCTCCTATAATTCACCCCTCCACTTT. Amino acid sequence: CASSAGLSYNSPLHF.

V usage is TRBV7-2 and J usage is TRBJ1-2, with 8 bases that match TRBD1. The CDR3 is 13 residues long. After removal of 4 bases from V and 8 bases from J, the junction contained 6 bases not matched to a gene. Germline V gene data show CDR1 as SGHTA and CDR2 as FQGNSA. Here the CDR3 DNA reads TGTGCCAGCAGCTCCCAGGGGGCCAGAGGCTACACCTTC. It codes for CASSSQGARGYTF.

This chain joins TRBV7-8 and TRBJ2-7; TRBD1 matches 9 bases. V shed 3 bases and J 8 bases; nucleotides not matched to a gene: 5. Germline V gene data show CDR1 as SGHVS and CDR2 as FQNEAQ. There are 13 residues in the CDR3. DNA of the CDR3: TGTGCCAGCAGCTTTTGGACAGGGGCGAAGCAGTACTTC. It translates to CASSFWTGAKQYF.